The 16 T cell receptor beta chains listed next were all sequenced from one sample in a study of T cell responses to AZD1222 COVID-19 vaccine (dated by TCRdb to the early 2020s). Read against the paper, the sample's time point label means: baseline before first vaccination. This specimen's treatment or condition label, interpreted: meningococcal conjugate vaccine given as trial control. The library was prepared using the immunoSEQ multiplex PCR assay. Here the immuneACCESS table is served through TCRdb, limited to in-frame sequences with V and J called. Missing clones are a known gap in these copies; in checked studies unresolved V genes cover under half, and the rest lacks a known reason. The sample table contains approximately 150,000 clones; only one count was recorded for 92% of them. Around 4.4% of the sample is taken by the ten largest. Here the sequenced sample was peripheral blood, taken on day 0 of MenACWY control vaccination. Source of these receptors: an adult in good health.

V and J are TRBV9 and TRBJ1-5; no reliable D call. Trimming cost V 4 bases and J 0 bases, with 11 bases left between them. Germline V CDR1 and CDR2: SGDLS, YYNGEE. The length of the CDR3 is 15 residues. The CDR3 here is CASSPTPYSNQPQHF. The DNA for the CDR3 is TGTGCCAGCAGCCCGACCCCTTATAGCAATCAGCCCCAGCATTTT.

This chain uses TRBV11-3 with TRBJ1-1; 7 bases are a match to TRBD1. The CDR3 consists of 16 residues. Trimming took 2 bases from V and 1 from J; bases not matched to a gene: 7. Germline loops: CDR1 SGHNT, CDR2 YENEEA. This CDR3 reads CASSLSPGGRNTEAFF. The CDR3 bases are TGTGCCAGCAGCTTATCCCCAGGGGGGCGGAACACTGAAGCTTTCTTT.

The genes are TRBV4-1 and TRBJ1-1; no definite D call. Trimming took 0 bases from V and 8 from J, leaving 10 bases between them. There are 13 residues in the CDR3. Germline CDR1 is MGHRA and CDR2 is YSYEKL. The DNA of the CDR3 is TGCGCCAGCAGCCAAGAAGCATGGCTCGAAGCTTTCTTT. Residues: CASSQEAWLEAFF.

The rearrangement uses TRBV30 and TRBJ1-3; no clear D gene. The V gene lost 2 bases and the J gene lost 0 bases, with 5 bases spanning the gap. Germline V CDR1 and CDR2: GTSNPN, SVGIG (reference sequence). This CDR3 region has 13 residues. The CDR3 DNA reads TGTGCCTGGAGTCGATTCTCTGGAAACACCATATATTTT. It is translated as CAWSRFSGNTIYF.

This chain links TRBV10-3 with TRBJ2-2, with 7 bases aligning to TRBD1. The length of the CDR3 is 13 residues. Germline V gene lookup returns CDR1 ENHRY and CDR2 SYGVKD. V shed 11 bases and J 6 bases; nucleotides not matched to a gene: 9. CDR3 DNA: TGTGCCGTAAGGGTCCAGGGGGCCGGGGAGCTGTTTTTT. Its translation is CAVRVQGAGELFF.

The V and J genes are TRBV6-1 and TRBJ1-6; 9 positions match TRBD1. There are 16 residues in the CDR3. V dropped 1 base and J dropped 5; count of bases not matched to a gene: 3. Germline V CDR1 and CDR2: MNHNS, SASEGT. CDR3 sequence: CASSEGTGANNSPLHF. CDR3 in DNA: TGTGCCAGCAGTGAAGGGACAGGGGCCAATAATTCACCCCTCCACTTT.

The chain links TRBV24-1 to TRBJ2-1, with 11 positions matching TRBD2. Trimming at V came to 4 bases and at J to 1 base, leaving 5 bases not matched to a gene. CDR1 KGHDR and CDR2 SFDVKD come from the germline V gene. The CDR3 consists of 17 residues. CDR3 amino acids: CATSDLGTSGSYNEQFF. Here the CDR3 DNA reads TGTGCCACCAGTGACCTCGGGACTAGCGGTTCCTACAATGAGCAGTTCTTC.

This chain uses TRBV18 with TRBJ1-2; D unclear. The ends were cut back, 1 base at V and 6 bases at J, with 9 bases in the middle. The CDR3 totals 13 residues. Germline CDR1 is KGHSH and CDR2 is LQKENI. CDR3 coding DNA: TGTGCCAGCTCACCACTGGACGGGGATGGCTACACCTTC. It encodes CASSPLDGDGYTF. The whole variable domain, filled in from reference TRBV18 and TRBJ1-2, reads NAGVMQNPRHLVRRRGQEARLRCSPMKGHSHVYWYRQLPEEGLKFMVYLQKENIIDESGMPKERFSAEFPKEGPSILRIQQVVRGDSAAYFCASSPLDGDGYTFGSGTRLTVV.

This clone appeared once. The chain has TRBV9 and TRBJ2-2, with D possibly TRBD2 on 6 matching bases. From germline, CDR1 is SGDLS and CDR2 YYNGEE. The CDR3 length is 15 residues. V was trimmed by 1 base and J by 7 bases, leaving 14 bases between them. The CDR3 spells CASSVFTSKHGELFF. CDR3 DNA sequence: TGTGCCAGCAGCGTATTTACTAGCAAGCACGGGGAGCTGTTTTTT.

The chain couples TRBV7-3 to TRBJ2-7, with 9 bases that match TRBD2. The CDR3 has 15 amino acids. From germline, CDR1 is SGHTA and CDR2 FQGTGA. V dropped 6 bases and J dropped 7; count of bases not matched to a gene: 13. The CDR3 here is CASSLGVAGVQEQYF. CDR3 bases: TGTGCCAGCAGTCTCGGGGTAGCGGGAGTTCAGGAGCAGTACTTC.

This chain connects TRBV4-2 to TRBJ2-1; D gene uncertain. Germline V gene data show CDR1 as LGHNA and CDR2 as YNFKEQ. V shed 1 base and J shed 7 bases, with 11 bases lying between them. This CDR3 has 14 residues. The CDR3 sequence is CASSQGPGANEQFF. For the CDR3, the DNA is TGTGCCAGCAGCCAAGGACCCGGAGCGAATGAGCAGTTCTTC.

J is TRBJ1-5 and V is TRBV7-2; TRBD1 might be the D (6 bases). Germline CDR1 and CDR2: SGHTA and FQGNSA. The CDR3 runs 14 residues. The V and J ends lost 2 bases and 7 bases respectively, with 12 bases between them. Here the CDR3 reads CASSLKQGRQPQHF. In DNA, the CDR3 is TGTGCCAGCAGCTTAAAACAGGGCAGACAGCCCCAGCATTTT.

This chain links TRBV11-3 with TRBJ2-3; 10 bases align to TRBD2. The V and J ends lost 5 bases and 1 base, in that order; junction bases with no gene match: 3. The CDR3 contains 15 residues. The germline gives CDR1 SGHNT, CDR2 YENEEA. The CDR3 sequence: CASSVGTSGTDTQYF. CDR3 nucleotide sequence: TGTGCCAGCAGCGTCGGGACTAGCGGCACAGATACGCAGTATTTT.

The chain employs TRBV5-5 and TRBJ1-1; D may be TRBD1 (6 bases). The CDR3 is 13 residues long. V dropped 5 bases and J dropped 5 bases, with 13 bases sitting between them. The germline V gene encodes CDR1 SGHKS and CDR2 YYEKEE (reference sequence). In DNA form, the CDR3 reads TGTGCCAGCAGTTACCAGGGGTGGACTGAAGCTTTCTTT. It specifies CASSYQGWTEAFF.

The CDR3 loop is CASSLEGLAGQETQYF. CDR3 DNA: TGCGCCAGCAGCTTGGAAGGCTTAGCGGGACAAGAGACCCAGTACTTC. The chain joins TRBV5-1 to TRBJ2-5; 8 nucleotides agree with TRBD2. The CDR3 is 16 residues long. V dropped 0 bases and J dropped 2; count of bases not matched to a gene: 6. Germline V gene data show CDR1 as SGHRS and CDR2 as YFSETQ.

CDR3 DNA: TGTGCCAGCAGCTCAACGCAGGGGGGGCTTAATGAAAAACTGTTTTTT. It translates to CASSSTQGGLNEKLFF. The chain recombines TRBV5-4 with TRBJ1-4; 7 bases match TRBD1. V dropped 3 bases and J dropped 4; count of bases not matched to a gene: 9. The germline V gene encodes CDR1 SGHNT and CDR2 YYREEE (reference sequence). CDR3 length equals 16 residues.